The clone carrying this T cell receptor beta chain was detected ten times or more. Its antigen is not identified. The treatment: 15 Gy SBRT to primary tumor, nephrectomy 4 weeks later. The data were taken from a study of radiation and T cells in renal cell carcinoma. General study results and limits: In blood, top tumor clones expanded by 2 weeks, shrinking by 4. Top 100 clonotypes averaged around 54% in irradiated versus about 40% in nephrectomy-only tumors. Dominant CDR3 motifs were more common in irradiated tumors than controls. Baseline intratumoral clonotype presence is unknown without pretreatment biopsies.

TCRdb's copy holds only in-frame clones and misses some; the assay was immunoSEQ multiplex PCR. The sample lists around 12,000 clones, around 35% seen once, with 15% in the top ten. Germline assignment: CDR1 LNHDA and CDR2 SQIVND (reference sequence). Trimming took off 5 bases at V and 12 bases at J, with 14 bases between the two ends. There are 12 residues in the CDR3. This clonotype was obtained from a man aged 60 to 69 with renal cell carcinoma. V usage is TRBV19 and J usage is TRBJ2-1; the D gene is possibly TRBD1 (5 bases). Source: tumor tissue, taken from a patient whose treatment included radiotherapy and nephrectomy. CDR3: CASSPGQLRQFF. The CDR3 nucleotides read TGTGCCAGTAGTCCAGGGCAGCTAAGGCAGTTCTTC.